Each of the 13 T cell receptor beta chains below was sequenced from the same sample in a study of Ad26.COV2.S vaccination and SARS-CoV-2 variants listed by TCRdb under 2021. The protocol used for the library was the immunoSEQ multiplex PCR assay. The source is immuneACCESS, and TCRdb retained only in-frame sequences with V and J called. Part of the clones is not carried over; for the studies checked, unresolved V genes explain less than half of this, and the remainder is unexplained. The sample records around 400,000 clones, approximately 89% of which are singletons. The ten top clones hold 1.5% to 2% of the sample. This specimen's treatment or condition label, interpreted: 15 to 20 received Ad26.COV2.S at low or high dose, single or two shots; roughly 5 received placebo; per-sample allocation not given. For vaccine and placebo recipients, the sequenced repertoires came from samples collected on day 63 after the first injection.

The input for sequencing was peripheral blood, taken in a trial of Ad26.COV2.S vaccine versus placebo. All receptors derive from a person between 18 and 59 years old who received the Ad26.COV2.S COVID-19 vaccine or a placebo.

This chain joins TRBV6-5 and TRBJ2-1; D remains ambiguous. Per germline, CDR1 MNHEY and CDR2 SVGAGI. This CDR3 is 11 amino acids long. Trimming pared 7 bases from V and 13 bases from J, leaving 14 bases between. The CDR3 region is CASKEKISQFF. Written as DNA, the CDR3 is TGTGCCAGCAAAGAGAAGATCAGTCAGTTCTTC.

This chain connects TRBV21-1 to TRBJ1-5. TRBV21-1 is labeled a pseudogene. CDR3 length: 16 amino acids. In nucleotides, the CDR3 is TGTGCCAGCAGCAAAGGGATAGGATGTGTCAGTCAGCCCCAGCATTTT. Amino acid sequence: CASSKGIGCVSQPQHF.

V usage is TRBV19 and J usage is TRBJ2-2; TRBD2 agrees at 10 bases. The CDR3 totals 19 residues. J gave up 6 bases and V 7 bases, and 20 bases lay outside the gene matches. Germline CDR1 and CDR2: LNHDA and SQIVND (reference sequence). This CDR3 reads CASKSPAGVAGGVPGELFF. The DNA of the CDR3 is TGTGCCAGTAAGAGCCCCGCGGGGGTAGCGGGAGGAGTGCCCGGGGAGCTGTTTTTT.

The V call is TRBV6-5, the J call TRBJ2-3; D possibly matches TRBD1 or TRBD2 (6 bases each). V was pared by 0 bases and J by 1 base, with 11 bases between. The length of the CDR3 is 16 residues. Germline V lookup: CDR1 MNHEY, CDR2 SVGAGI. DNA for the CDR3: TGTGCCAGCAGTTACTCAGGGGGGTGGGGCACAGATACGCAGTATTTT. Translation gives CASSYSGGWGTDTQYF.

The rearrangement links TRBV4-1 to TRBJ2-2, with D unresolved. Deletions cut 1 base from V and 3 bases from J, with 12 bases between. In germline, CDR1 is MGHRA, CDR2 YSYEKL. The CDR3 contains 16 residues. As DNA, the CDR3 is TGCGCCAGCAGCCAAGGAATTGGGCGGCACACCGGGGAGCTGTTTTTT. It translates to CASSQGIGRHTGELFF.

The chain employs TRBV5-5 and TRBJ2-3; TRBD2 agrees at 7 bases. This CDR3 is built from 15 residues. With 0 bases clipped from V and 4 bases from J, the junction kept 5 bases outside the gene matches. Looked up from germline, CDR1 is SGHKS and CDR2 is YYEKEE (reference sequence). CDR3 loop: CASSLGEREADTQYF. As DNA, the CDR3 is TGTGCCAGCAGCTTGGGGGAGCGGGAAGCAGATACGCAGTATTTT. Combining the CDR3 with reference TRBV5-5 and TRBJ2-3 gives the whole variable domain DAGVTQSPTHLIKTRGQQVTLRCSPISGHKSVSWYQQVLGQGPQFIFQYYEKEERGRGNFPDRFSARQFPNYSSELNVNALLLGDSALYLCASSLGEREADTQYFGPGTRLTVL.

The chain links TRBV4-1 to TRBJ1-4; TRBD1 agrees at 10 bases. Germline assignment: CDR1 MGHRA and CDR2 YSYEKL. The CDR3 runs 20 residues. V lost 6 bases to trimming and J lost 6 bases; unmatched junction nucleotides: 22. CDR3 bases: TGCGCCAGCAGGAGGTCCACCACGGGACAGGGGCTACTGAAGGATGAAAAACTGTTTTTT. It codes for CASRRSTTGQGLLKDEKLFF.

The chain uses TRBV2 and TRBJ1-3; D remains unclear. Germline CDR1 SNHLY, CDR2 FYNNEI. The CDR3 contains 15 residues. V dropped 4 bases and J dropped 6 bases, with 16 bases sitting between them. The DNA of the CDR3 is TGTGCCAGCAGTGCGGAGAGGCCGGATATAAACACCATATATTTT. Residues: CASSAERPDINTIYF. Based on the CDR3 plus reference TRBV2 and TRBJ1-3, the full variable domain is EPEVTQTPSHQVTQMGQEVILRCVPISNHLYFYWYRQILGQKVEFLVSFYNNEISEKSEIFDDQFSVERPDGSNFTLKIRSTKLEDSAMYFCASSAERPDINTIYFGEGSWLTVV.

The CDR3 protein is CASSLSGRGEQFF. In DNA form, the CDR3 reads TGTGCCAGCAGCTTATCCGGGAGAGGTGAGCAGTTCTTC. The rearrangement uses TRBV11-2 and TRBJ2-1; D perhaps matches TRBD2 (6 bases). This CDR3 has 13 residues. The V gene's germline CDR1 is SGHAT and CDR2 FQNNGV. V gave up 2 bases and J gave up 9 bases, with 11 bases separating them.

The rearrangement uses TRBV28 and TRBJ2-1, with 8 bases matching TRBD2. Looked up from germline, CDR1 is MDHEN and CDR2 is SYDVKM. The CDR3 is made up of 13 amino acids. V gave up 7 bases and J gave up 9 bases; unmatched junction bases: 8. The CDR3 here is CASTPGGPGEQFF. For the CDR3, the DNA is TGTGCCAGCACCCCGGGAGGGCCGGGTGAGCAGTTCTTC.

This chain links TRBV2 with TRBJ1-3, with D perhaps TRBD1 (6 bases). The CDR3 has 13 residues. V was pared by 10 bases and J by 4 bases, with 14 bases between. The germline gives CDR1 SNHLY, CDR2 FYNNEI. The CDR3 sequence is CATRGGFGNTIYF. The CDR3 DNA reads as TGTGCCACTCGAGGGGGGTTCGGAAACACCATATATTTT.

This rearrangement joins TRBV5-1 to TRBJ1-1; TRBD1 matches at 8 bases. Germline CDR1 and CDR2: SGHRS and YFSETQ. CDR3 length: 15 amino acids. The trim removed 4 bases at V and 2 bases at J, leaving 7 bases unmatched. CDR3 protein: CASSPDGQGNTEAFF. CDR3 bases: TGCGCCAGCAGCCCAGATGGACAGGGTAACACTGAAGCTTTCTTT.

The chain is built from TRBV7-8 and TRBJ2-2; D call uncertain. V lost 2 bases and J 3 bases, leaving 4 bases between the germline ends. CDR1 is SGHVS, CDR2 FQNEAQ, per germline. This CDR3 spans 13 amino acids. As DNA, the CDR3 is TGTGCCAGCAGCTTACTATACACCGGGGAGCTGTTTTTT. It codes for CASSLLYTGELFF.